This record concerns one T cell receptor (beta chain) sequence. The sample belongs to a study of blood T cell repertoires in COVID-19. Germline assignment: CDR1 GTSNPN and CDR2 SVGIG (reference sequence). V shed 8 bases and J 7 bases; nucleotides not matched to a gene: 7. There are 13 residues in the CDR3. The method was immunoSEQ multiplex PCR; TCRdb's version includes in-frame clones alone and lacks a portion of them. Of more than 250,000 clones in the sample, 86% were seen once. Input material: PBMCs or T cells enriched from blood (not recorded which). The chain recombines TRBV30 with TRBJ1-6, with 8 bases identical to TRBD1. The clonotype originates from a woman under 30 who had recovered from COVID-19. CDR3 DNA: TGTGCCGGCGACCGGACAGGGAATTCACCCCTCCACTTT. Protein sequence: CAGDRTGNSPLHF.